This record looks at one T cell receptor beta chain sequence and its context. Here immunoSEQ multiplex PCR was the method, and the copy in TCRdb shows in-frame clones only, minus some. The sample includes 20,000 to 25,000 clones, approximately 94% of them seen just once. This CDR3 is built from 14 residues. J gave up 6 bases and V 2 bases, and 3 bases lay outside the gene matches. Germline CDR1 and CDR2: MNHEY and SVGAGI. The record originates from a study of brain T cells in children with intractable seizures. Here the sequenced sample was peripheral blood, taken at surgery. The rearrangement joins TRBV6-5 to TRBJ1-3; 8 bases line up with TRBD1. The sequence came from a boy between 10 and 17 years old with focal cortical dysplasia and intractable seizures. The CDR3 nucleotides read TGTGCCAGCAGTTACGACAGGGGTGCAAACACCATATATTTT. Its translation is CASSYDRGANTIYF.